This T cell receptor beta chain was recorded in a study of blood T cell repertoires in COVID-19. Across the study: Both acute and convalescent COVID-19 samples were obtained from the United States, Italy and Spain.

Trimming took 8 bases from V and 4 from J, leaving 14 bases between them. In germline, CDR1 is SNHLY, CDR2 FYNNEI. The CDR3 covers 13 residues. Clones were read by immunoSEQ multiplex PCR, and TCRdb kept only the in-frame ones, dropping some. Of around 300,000 clones listed, approximately 83% were seen once; the top ten hold about 11%. Sequencing was performed on peripheral blood. The source is a woman aged 65 to 85 with acute or convalescent COVID-19. The chain has TRBV2 and TRBJ1-1; weak D call: TRBD1 (6 bases). This CDR3 is CASDGGGGTEAFF. The DNA of the CDR3 is TGTGCCAGCGACGGGGGGGGCGGCACTGAAGCTTTCTTT.